The 14 T cell receptor beta chains in this list originate from one sample, sequenced in a study of shared clonotypes between healthy human individuals. The data were produced by immunoSEQ multiplex PCR, yet TCRdb's version contains in-frame clones alone and is incomplete. The sample holds roughly 770,000 clones, about 96% seen once. As defined, naive CD8 cells were CD45RO-negative and positively selected for CCR7, with terminally differentiated effector memory CD45RA+ cells excluded. The sample comprised naive CD8+ T cells sorted from blood. These receptors were obtained from a man aged 30-40 years in good health.

A single count supports this clone. CDR3 nucleotides: TGTGCCAGCAGCCCCCTTGCGGGGGCCTACAATGAGCAGTTCTTC. Translation: CASSPLAGAYNEQFF. The chain combines TRBV7-9 with TRBJ2-1, with TRBD2 matching 7 bases. The CDR3 contains 15 residues. The ends lost 5 bases at V and 2 bases at J; junction bases unmatched: 6. Germline values: CDR1 SEHNR, CDR2 FQNEAQ (reference sequence). Variable domain in full (rest from reference TRBV7-9 and TRBJ2-1): DTGVSQNPRHKITKRGQNVTFRCDPISEHNRLYWYRQTLGQGPEFLTYFQNEAQLEKSRLLSDRFSAERPKGSFSTLEIQRTEQGDSAMYLCASSPLAGAYNEQFFGPGTRLTVL.

This clone was counted once. The CDR3 loop is CASSDNPRAGELFF. The DNA for the CDR3 is TGCGCCAGCAGTGACAACCCTAGGGCCGGGGAGCTGTTTTTT. This chain links TRBV10-1 with TRBJ2-2, with D hard to call. CDR3 size: 14 residues. Germline V gene sequence: CDR1 WNHNN, CDR2 SYGVQD (reference sequence). The V and J ends lost 3 bases and 6 bases respectively, with 11 bases between them.

This sequence joins TRBV6-1 and TRBJ2-7; TRBD2 agrees at 7 bases. This CDR3 is built from 14 residues. With V trimmed by 6 bases and J by 0 bases, 5 bases remained unmatched. In germline, CDR1 is MNHNS, CDR2 SASEGT. The CDR3 loop is CASRSGILSYEQYF. Written as DNA, the CDR3 is TGTGCCAGCAGGAGCGGGATCCTCTCCTACGAGCAGTACTTC.

On this clone itself: Other DNA sequences in the sample encode the same CDR3. Written as DNA, the CDR3 is TGTGCCAGCAGCGTAGAAGCGGGAGGCTACGAGCAGTACTTC. This encodes CASSVEAGGYEQYF. The chain recombines TRBV9 with TRBJ2-7; 9 nucleotides line up with TRBD2. Germline-derived CDR1 and CDR2 are SGDLS and YYNGEE. The V gene end was trimmed by 0 bases and the J gene end by 3 bases; junction bases not matched to a gene: 1. The CDR3 sequence is 14 residues long.

The rearrangement links TRBV19 to TRBJ2-1; D is uncertain. The CDR3 loop spans 13 amino acids. Germline assignment: CDR1 LNHDA and CDR2 SQIVND (reference sequence). The V and J ends lost 3 bases and 6 bases respectively, with 9 bases between them. CDR3 in amino acids: CASSIVHSNEQFF. The CDR3 bases are TGTGCCAGTAGTATCGTTCACTCCAATGAGCAGTTCTTC.

The CDR3: CATRRGLSSYNEQFF. CDR3 in DNA: TGTGCCACCAGGAGGGGGCTGAGCTCCTACAATGAGCAGTTCTTC. The V call is TRBV15, the J call TRBJ2-1; 7 bases match TRBD1. V gave up 6 bases and J gave up 0 bases; unmatched junction bases: 5. Germline CDR1 is LNHNV and CDR2 is YYDKDF (reference sequence). The CDR3 has 15 amino acids.

This clone was found once. The chain uses TRBV6-5 and TRBJ2-5, with 11 nucleotides matching TRBD2. The CDR3 extends over 15 amino acids. CDR1 is MNHEY and CDR2 is SVGAGI in the germline V gene. V shed 4 bases and J 4 bases; nucleotides not matched to a gene: 5. CDR3 sequence (DNA): TGTGCCAGCAGTTTTTCACTAGCGGGAGCAGAGACCCAGTACTTC. This sequence encodes CASSFSLAGAETQYF.

The chain uses TRBV9 and TRBJ2-1, with TRBD2 identical over 7 bases. Germline lookup yields CDR1 SGDLS and CDR2 YYNGEE. This CDR3 has 15 residues. The V gene end was trimmed by 2 bases and the J gene end by 7 bases; junction bases not matched to a gene: 9. The CDR3 DNA sequence: TGTGCCAGCAGCGTCAGCGGGACCCCGGGGAATGAGCAGTTCTTC. This codes for CASSVSGTPGNEQFF.

This chain connects TRBV27 to TRBJ2-1, with 9 bases lining up with TRBD1. CDR3 length equals 19 residues. With 2 bases clipped from V and 2 bases from J, the junction kept 13 bases outside the gene matches. Germline assignment: CDR1 MNHEY and CDR2 SMNVEV (reference sequence). CDR3 sequence reads: CASSLIGTSDRGAYNEQFF. CDR3 DNA: TGTGCCAGCAGTTTAATCGGTACTTCCGACAGGGGGGCCTACAATGAGCAGTTCTTC.

To note about this clone: Other DNA sequences from this sample encode an identical CDR3 as well. The V gene is TRBV27, the J gene TRBJ1-2; 7 nucleotides agree with TRBD1. Unmatched junction bases numbered 4, after V lost 4 bases and J lost 2 bases. In germline, CDR1 is MNHEY, CDR2 SMNVEV (reference sequence). The CDR3 contains 14 residues. CDR3 loop: CASSSGGGNYGYTF. The CDR3 bases are TGTGCCAGCAGTTCAGGGGGAGGCAACTATGGCTACACCTTC.

This chain uses TRBV9 with TRBJ2-1; a weak D match, TRBD2 (6 bases). Trimming removed 4 bases at V and 9 bases at J, with 26 bases between. The CDR3 has 17 residues. In germline, CDR1 is SGDLS, CDR2 YYNGEE. The CDR3 reads CASSPVSRLVGVGEQFF. Written as DNA, the CDR3 is TGTGCCAGCAGCCCCGTTTCGAGACTAGTGGGGGTCGGTGAGCAGTTCTTC.

This chain uses TRBV12-5 with TRBJ2-1; D remains unclear. This CDR3 region has 18 residues. Germline loops: CDR1 LGHNT, CDR2 FRNRAP. Trimming left V 0 bases short and J 7 bases short, with 22 bases between. The DNA for the CDR3 is TGTGCTAGTGGTTTGGTAGTCTATGAGGCTATGGCAAAAAATGAGCAGTTCTTC. Amino acid sequence: CASGLVVYEAMAKNEQFF.

The CDR3 here is CASSLRLADYAVRQFF. The CDR3 bases are TGTGCCAGCAGTTTAAGGCTAGCGGATTACGCTGTACGGCAGTTCTTC. The V gene is TRBV28, the J gene TRBJ2-1, with 7 bases fitting TRBD2. Trimming removed 2 bases from V and 12 bases from J; junction bases left unmatched: 16. The CDR3 has 16 residues. Germline V gene sequence: CDR1 MDHEN, CDR2 SYDVKM.

The chain links TRBV19 to TRBJ2-7; D may correspond to TRBD1 or TRBD2 (5 bases each). CDR1 LNHDA and CDR2 SQIVND come from the germline V gene (reference sequence). The CDR3 consists of 15 residues. The ends were cut back, 5 bases at V and 6 bases at J, with 20 bases in the middle. The CDR3 loop is CASSSLGTPRGEQYF. CDR3 DNA: TGTGCCAGTAGTTCCCTCGGGACCCCCCGGGGCGAGCAGTACTTC.